Included here is one T cell receptor (beta chain) sequence, with context. Its antigen is unknown. The sample originates from a study of blood T cells in healthy people across ages. Study-wide results and limits: Across the age range, TCR beta diversity per million T cells fell in a roughly linear way.

The CDR3 is made up of 14 amino acids. Trimming removed 2 bases from V and 3 bases from J; junction bases left unmatched: 5. The germline gives CDR1 DFQATT, CDR2 SNEGSKA (reference sequence). Peripheral blood from each donor was collected in a volume of 9.5 to 10 milliliters. Isolated PBMCs totaled at least 6.5 million in each sample. Together with a sample-barcoded 5' primer, a J-beta primer mix was included in a second PCR lasting about 6 to 11 cycles. Sequencing of every sample gave 3 million or more CDR3-containing paired-end reads. MiXCR was run by TCRdb on the 5' RACE reads, yielding one entry per CDR3 protein. The table lists hundreds of thousands of distinct CDR3 sequences, about half of them singletons, with approximately 32% in the top ten.

This chain uses TRBV20-1 with TRBJ2-7, with 9 bases identical to TRBD2. The TCR sequence derives from a woman between 55 and 75 years old in good health. What was sequenced was blood. The CDR3 sequence is CSARLSGRFYEQYF. The CDR3 DNA follows: TGCAGTGCTAGACTTAGCGGGAGATTCTACGAGCAGTACTTC.